Listed here are 15 T cell receptor beta chains from one sample, sequenced in a study of T cell responses to AZD1222 COVID-19 vaccine. Clones were sequenced by immunoSEQ multiplex PCR, and TCRdb holds only the in-frame ones, with some missing. The sample lists about 160,000 clones, 91% occurring once. The material sequenced was peripheral blood, taken on day 0 of AZD1222 vaccination. The source is an adult in good health.

V and J are TRBV2 and TRBJ1-1; D call uncertain. There are 12 residues in the CDR3. The germline gives CDR1 SNHLY, CDR2 FYNNEI. Trimming cost V 8 bases and J 4 bases, with 11 bases left between them. CDR3 loop: CASGWERTEAFF. DNA for the CDR3: TGTGCCAGCGGATGGGAGCGCACTGAAGCTTTCTTT.

This chain links TRBV27 with TRBJ2-7; 10 nucleotides line up with TRBD1. The CDR3 consists of 20 residues. V gave up 4 bases and J gave up 3 bases; unmatched junction bases: 21. Germline V gene lookup returns CDR1 MNHEY and CDR2 SMNVEV (reference sequence). The CDR3 nucleotides are TGTGCCAGCAGTTCACTCAACCGGGACAGGGGTTCGATCAGTGGCTACGAGCAGTACTTC. As protein: CASSSLNRDRGSISGYEQYF.

The rearrangement joins TRBV7-9 to TRBJ2-7; D is tentatively TRBD1 or TRBD2 (6 bases each). Between the trimmed V and J ends, which lost 2 bases and 4 bases, there was a span of 15 bases. The V gene's germline CDR1 is SEHNR and CDR2 FQNEAQ (reference sequence). This CDR3 comprises 15 residues. The CDR3 region is CASSLYSGAPYEQYF. CDR3 nucleotides: TGTGCCAGCAGCTTATATTCGGGGGCGCCTTACGAGCAGTACTTC.

V is TRBV7-9 and J is TRBJ1-1; D is possibly TRBD1 (6 bases). Germline-derived CDR1 and CDR2 are SEHNR and FQNEAQ (reference sequence). Between the trimmed V and J ends, which lost 3 bases and 5 bases, there was a span of 10 bases. The CDR3 is 13 amino acids. The CDR3 loop is CASSLTGGTEAFF. The CDR3 DNA follows: TGTGCCAGCAGCTTGACAGGAGGAACTGAAGCTTTCTTT.

The chain has TRBV9 and TRBJ1-2, with 7 bases identical to TRBD1. The V segment lost 3 bases and the J segment 0 bases; nucleotides outside the gene matches: 8. CDR1 is SGDLS and CDR2 is YYNGEE in the germline V gene. This CDR3 has 16 residues. The CDR3 spells CASSARDRPTNYGYTF. The CDR3 DNA reads TGTGCCAGCAGCGCCAGGGACAGACCCACTAACTATGGCTACACCTTC.

In its sample, this clone was seen once. V is TRBV5-1 and J is TRBJ2-7; a weak D match, TRBD2 (6 bases). Germline V CDR1 and CDR2: SGHRS, YFSETQ. With 5 bases removed from V and 1 base from J, the gap between germline ends came to 10 bases. The CDR3 sequence is 13 residues long. CDR3 sequence reads: CASRRDSSYEQYF. CDR3 coding DNA: TGCGCCAGCAGGAGGGACTCGTCCTACGAGCAGTACTTC.

The rearrangement uses TRBV5-1 and TRBJ2-7; D tentatively fits TRBD1 or TRBD2 (5 bases each). Germline values: CDR1 SGHRS, CDR2 YFSETQ. Trimming left V 0 bases short and J 9 bases short, with 16 bases between. The CDR3 is made up of 14 amino acids. CDR3 sequence reads: CASSLADQGEVQYF. CDR3 in DNA: TGCGCCAGCAGCTTGGCCGACCAGGGAGAGGTGCAGTACTTC.

V usage is TRBV7-9 and J usage is TRBJ2-1, with D tentatively TRBD1 (6 bases). Germline lookup yields CDR1 SEHNR and CDR2 FQNEAQ (reference sequence). V was cut by 5 bases and J by 5 bases, with 19 bases left in between. This CDR3 comprises 16 residues. CDR3 in DNA: TGTGCCAGCAGCCCGAGACAGGACGGTCTCAACAATGAGCAGTTCTTC. It encodes CASSPRQDGLNNEQFF.

The chain combines TRBV7-9 with TRBJ2-4; no clear D. CDR1 and CDR2 (germline): SEHNR, FQNEAQ (reference sequence). CDR3 length: 13 amino acids. The V end lost 7 bases, the J end lost 0 bases, and 7 bases lay between the germline ends. The DNA of the CDR3 is TGTGCCAGCACCCCCTTAGCCAAAAACATTCAGTACTTC. Translation: CASTPLAKNIQYF.

The V gene is TRBV24-1, the J gene TRBJ2-7; no clear D gene. Trimming pared 7 bases from V and 5 bases from J, leaving 11 bases between. Germline V lookup: CDR1 KGHDR, CDR2 SFDVKD. CDR3 length: 12 amino acids. The CDR3 loop is CATSDGLDEQYF. The DNA of the CDR3 is TGTGCCACCAGCGACGGGTTGGACGAGCAGTACTTC.

The V and J genes are TRBV9 and TRBJ2-7; D ambiguous. Germline V gene lookup returns CDR1 SGDLS and CDR2 YYNGEE. This CDR3 comprises 14 residues. The ends were cut back, 0 bases at V and 2 bases at J, with 9 bases in the middle. The CDR3 reads CASSVAGEAYEQYF. CDR3 in DNA: TGTGCCAGCAGCGTAGCTGGGGAAGCCTACGAGCAGTACTTC.

V and J are TRBV2 and TRBJ1-2; 7 bases are shared with TRBD1. Trimming cost V 6 bases and J 6 bases; bases outside gene matches: 10. This CDR3 spans 14 amino acids. The germline V gene has CDR1 SNHLY and CDR2 FYNNEI. CDR3 sequence (DNA): TGTGCCAGCAGCGAGGACAGGTTAAGCCATGGCTACACCTTC. Its translation: CASSEDRLSHGYTF.

This chain uses TRBV7-3 with TRBJ2-5; D gene uncertain. V was shortened by 5 bases and J by 5 bases, with 12 bases between the two germline ends. The CDR3 runs to 13 residues. Germline CDR1 SGHTA, CDR2 FQGTGA. The CDR3 DNA reads TGTGCCAGCAGCCGCCAGGAAGGGGAGACCCAGTACTTC. Amino acids: CASSRQEGETQYF.

The gene calls are TRBV28 and TRBJ2-7; no reliable D call. The CDR3 runs to 16 residues. CDR1 and CDR2 (germline): MDHEN, SYDVKM. Trimming removed 4 bases at V and 1 base at J, with 17 bases between. The CDR3 sequence: CASSSVGQLDSYEQYF. CDR3 nucleotide sequence: TGTGCCAGCAGTTCCGTAGGGCAGCTGGATTCCTACGAGCAGTACTTC. Full variable domain (missing parts from reference TRBV28 and TRBJ2-7): DVKVTQSSRYLVKRTGEKVFLECVQDMDHENMFWYRQDPGLGLRLIYFSYDVKMKEKGDIPEGYSVSREKKERFSLILESASTNQTSMYLCASSSVGQLDSYEQYFGPGTRLTVT.

The chain uses TRBV6-5 and TRBJ2-7; D not resolved. Trimming took 4 bases from V and 3 from J, leaving 10 bases between them. Germline CDR1 and CDR2: MNHEY and SVGAGI. The CDR3 consists of 13 residues. CDR3 region: CASSSGWGYEQYF. The CDR3 DNA reads TGTGCCAGCAGTTCAGGTTGGGGCTACGAGCAGTACTTC.